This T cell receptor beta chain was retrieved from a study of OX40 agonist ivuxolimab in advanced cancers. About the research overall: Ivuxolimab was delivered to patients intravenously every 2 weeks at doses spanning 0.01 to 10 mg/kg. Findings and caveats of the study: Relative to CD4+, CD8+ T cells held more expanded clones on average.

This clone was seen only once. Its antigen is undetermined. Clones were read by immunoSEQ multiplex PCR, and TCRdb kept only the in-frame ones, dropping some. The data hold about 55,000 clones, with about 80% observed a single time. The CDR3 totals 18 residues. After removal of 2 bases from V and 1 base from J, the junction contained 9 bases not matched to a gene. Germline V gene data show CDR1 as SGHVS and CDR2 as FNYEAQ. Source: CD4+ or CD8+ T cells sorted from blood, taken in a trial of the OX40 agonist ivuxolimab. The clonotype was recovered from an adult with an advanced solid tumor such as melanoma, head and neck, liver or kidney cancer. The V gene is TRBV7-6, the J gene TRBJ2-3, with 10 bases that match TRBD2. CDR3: CASSLRTSGSLGTDTQYF. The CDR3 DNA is TGTGCCAGCAGCTTAAGGACTAGCGGTTCTCTCGGCACAGATACGCAGTATTTT.